These 4 T cell receptor beta chains originate from one sample sequenced in a study of T cell changes during pregnancy in multiple sclerosis. Using immunoSEQ multiplex PCR, the repertoire was profiled, and TCRdb retains in-frame clones only, with some absent. This sample has fewer than 110,000 clones, with about 91% found just once. This specimen was peripheral blood, taken after pregnancy. These receptors all stem from a female donor with multiple sclerosis, enrolled in a pregnancy study.

This clone was counted once. The V gene is TRBV18, the J gene TRBJ1-1; no firm D call. The CDR3 consists of 15 residues. Germline assignment: CDR1 KGHSH and CDR2 LQKENI. Trimming removed 2 bases from V and 1 base from J, with 11 bases in between. The CDR3 loop is CASSPTPRGNTEAFF. The CDR3 region has the DNA TGTGCCAGCTCACCAACACCCCGAGGGAACACTGAAGCTTTCTTT.

J is TRBJ1-1 and V is TRBV10-3, with TRBD1 as a possible D gene (5 bases). Germline V lookup: CDR1 ENHRY, CDR2 SYGVKD. The CDR3 extends over 17 amino acids. The V gene lost 0 bases and the J gene lost 1 base, with 15 bases spanning the gap. The CDR3 reads CAISESLRASENTEAFF. The CDR3 DNA follows: TGTGCCATCAGTGAGTCCCTCAGGGCGTCCGAGAACACTGAAGCTTTCTTT.

The chain combines TRBV23-1 with TRBJ2-3, with unresolved D. TRBV23-1 is annotated as an ORF whose role is uncertain. Trimming pared 3 bases from V and 5 bases from J, leaving 3 bases between. The CDR3 spans 11 residues. DNA of the CDR3: TGCGCCAGCAGTCACGGAGATACGCAGTATTTT. It specifies CASSHGDTQYF.

The gene calls are TRBV5-4 and TRBJ1-4, with 7 bases that match TRBD1. Per germline, CDR1 SGHNT and CDR2 YYREEE (reference sequence). The CDR3 runs to 14 residues. The J segment lost 5 bases and the V segment lost 4 bases, leaving 5 bases of the junction unmatched. The CDR3 spells CASSHAGGNEKLFF. Here the CDR3 DNA reads TGTGCCAGCAGCCACGCAGGGGGGAATGAAAAACTGTTTTTT.